This TCR beta chain was documented in a study of blood T cell repertoires in COVID-19. Study as a whole: Italy, Spain and the United States were the sources of the convalescent and acute COVID-19 samples. The analysed material was cDNA or gDNA that came from T cells, B-cell-depleted T cells, or PBMCs.

This CDR3 contains 14 residues. CDR1 is ENHRY and CDR2 is SYGVKD in the germline V gene. V lost 6 bases to trimming and J lost 8 bases; unmatched junction nucleotides: 5. Seattle enrolled patients during active infection and tracked them longitudinally. Study processing details: Nucleated cell counts were estimated from reference gene primer amplification. Clones were read by immunoSEQ multiplex PCR, and TCRdb kept only the in-frame ones, dropping some. V, J and clone size reflect that table, while D and trimming were determined from the DNA. The sample yields some 400,000 clones, around 87% seen once.

The receptor was derived from a woman aged 60-75 years with COVID-19, enrolled during active disease. This chain links TRBV10-3 with TRBJ2-4; 12 nucleotides align to TRBD2. The sample consisted of peripheral blood. The CDR3 reads CAIRASGGADIQYF. The CDR3 DNA is TGTGCCATCAGGGCTAGCGGGGGGGCGGACATTCAGTACTTC.